This is a list of T cell receptor beta chains from one sample in a study of neurological immune-mediated disorders. One entry per CDR3 protein, called by TCRdb with MiXCR from the 5' RACE reads. Of tens of thousands of distinct CDR3 sequences in the sample, roughly 3.8% are singletons; the top ten hold 2.2%. Sequencing input: PBMCs. The source of these receptors is a young man with multiple sclerosis. Each CDR3 is given with its conserved first and last residue. The D gene is left open where the match is weak. Part of the rows lack a size; the others show once, few, many or a class for expanded clones.

J: TRBJ2-2; size: many; V: TRBV24-1; D: .; CDR3: CATSDFRDTGELFF; DNA: TGTGCCACCAGTGATTTCAGGGACACCGGGGAGCTGTTTTTT
J: TRBJ2-7; size: few; V: TRBV10-2; D: .; CDR3: CASSEGYEQYF; DNA: TGCGCCAGCAGTGAAGGCTACGAGCAGTACTTC
J: TRBJ1-2; size: many; V: TRBV12-3/TRBV12-4; D: .; CDR3: CASSKQVRYGYTF; DNA: TGTGCCAGCAGTAAACAGGTCCGGTATGGCTACACCTTC
J: TRBJ1-3; size: few; V: TRBV18; D: .; CDR3: CASSSDSRYTIYF; DNA: TGTGCCAGCTCATCAGACTCAAGATACACCATATATTTT
J: TRBJ1-1; size: many; V: TRBV20-1; D: .; CDR3: CSARDSGHTEAFF; DNA: TGCAGTGCTAGGGACTCCGGGCACACTGAAGCTTTCTTT
J: TRBJ1-1; size: many; V: TRBV6-5; D: .; CDR3: CASKVIQGGGRNTEAFF; DNA: TGTGCCAGCAAGGTGATACAGGGAGGCGGTAGGAACACTGAAGCTTTCTTT
J: TRBJ1-1; size: many; V: TRBV27; D: .; CDR3: CASSSGATEAFF; DNA: TGTGCCAGCAGTTCAGGGGCCACTGAAGCTTTCTTT
J: TRBJ2-3; size: many; V: TRBV10-3; D: TRBD2; CDR3: CAISETSGLGADTQYF; DNA: TGTGCCATCAGCGAGACTAGCGGACTTGGCGCAGATACGCAGTATTTT
J: TRBJ1-1; size: few; V: TRBV7-2; D: .; CDR3: CASSFSATEAFF; DNA: TGTGCCAGCAGCTTCTCAGCCACTGAAGCTTTCTTT
J: TRBJ1-2; size: .; V: TRBV7-2; D: .; CDR3: CASSPRSQGPYGYTF; DNA: TGTGCCAGCAGCCCTAGGAGTCAGGGGCCCTATGGCTACACCTTC
J: TRBJ1-1; size: many; V: TRBV20-1; D: .; CDR3: CSATRGTGNTEAFF; DNA: TGCAGTGCTACCCGTGGGACGGGGAACACTGAAGCTTTCTTT
J: TRBJ2-5; size: medium-sized; V: TRBV20-1; D: .; CDR3: CSAIRGVETQYF; DNA: TGCAGTGCTATTCGTGGGGTAGAGACCCAGTACTTC
J: TRBJ2-3; size: many; V: TRBV20-1; D: TRBD2; CDR3: CSAYYPGTSLRTDTQYF; DNA: TGCAGTGCTTATTACCCCGGGACTAGCTTGCGCACAGATACGCAGTATTTT
J: TRBJ2-2; size: many; V: TRBV4-1; D: .; CDR3: CASSRGELFF; DNA: TGCGCCAGCAGCCGCGGGGAGCTGTTTTTT
J: TRBJ2-3; size: .; V: TRBV27; D: TRBD2; CDR3: CASSRAGAIPQYF; DNA: TGTGCCAGCAGTAGAGCGGGGGCCATCCCGCAGTATTTT
J: TRBJ2-7; size: many; V: TRBV2; D: .; CDR3: CASNNQEAEQYF; DNA: TGTGCCAGCAATAACCAAGAGGCCGAGCAGTACTTC
J: TRBJ1-1; size: many; V: TRBV10-3; D: .; CDR3: CAISEVAEAFF; DNA: TGTGCCATCAGTGAGGTCGCGGAAGCTTTCTTT
J: TRBJ2-1; size: many; V: TRBV12-3/TRBV12-4; D: .; CDR3: CASSLDDPHWQFF; DNA: TGTGCCAGCAGTTTAGATGACCCGCACTGGCAGTTCTTC
J: TRBJ2-3; size: many; V: TRBV6-5; D: .; CDR3: CASSPTADTQYF; DNA: TGTGCCAGCAGTCCTACCGCAGATACGCAGTATTTT
J: TRBJ2-3; size: many; V: TRBV27; D: .; CDR3: CASSPVDRATDTQYF; DNA: TGTGCCAGCAGTCCAGTGGACCGGGCGACAGATACGCAGTATTTT
J: TRBJ1-1; size: many; V: TRBV6-1; D: TRBD1; CDR3: CASRDRAPTEAFF; DNA: TGTGCCAGCAGGGACAGGGCCCCAACTGAAGCTTTCTTT
J: TRBJ1-1; size: .; V: TRBV3-1; D: TRBD1; CDR3: CASSLGQMNTEAFF; DNA: TGTGCCAGCAGCCTGGGACAGATGAACACTGAAGCTTTCTTT
J: TRBJ2-5; size: many; V: TRBV11-2; D: .; CDR3: CASSLIGSRGTQYF; DNA: TGTGCCAGCAGCTTAATCGGATCGCGCGGGACCCAGTACTTC
J: TRBJ2-1; size: medium-sized; V: TRBV6-6; D: TRBD2; CDR3: CASTGLATNEQFF; DNA: TGTGCCAGCACGGGACTAGCGACCAATGAGCAGTTCTTC
J: TRBJ1-6; size: .; V: TRBV7-8; D: .; CDR3: CASSWTGSSYNSPLNF; DNA: TGTGCCAGCAGCTGGACGGGGAGCTCCTATAATTCACCCCTCAACTTT
J: TRBJ2-1; size: many; V: TRBV5-6; D: TRBD1; CDR3: CASSYGTVYNEQFF; DNA: TGTGCCAGCAGCTATGGGACAGTTTACAATGAGCAGTTCTTC
J: TRBJ1-6; size: .; V: TRBV20-1; D: .; CDR3: CSARDRVTNSPLHF; DNA: TGCAGTGCTAGAGATAGGGTTACAAATTCACCCCTCCACTTT
J: TRBJ1-1; size: .; V: TRBV20-1; D: TRBD1; CDR3: CSAEPGQGPEAFF; DNA: TGCAGTGCTGAGCCGGGACAGGGCCCTGAAGCTTTCTTT
J: TRBJ2-5; size: many; V: TRBV18; D: .; CDR3: CASSPNIADQETQYF; DNA: TGTGCCAGCTCACCAAATATAGCGGACCAAGAGACCCAGTACTTC
J: TRBJ1-2; size: many; V: TRBV5-1; D: .; CDR3: CASSQTGTSNGYTF; DNA: TGCGCCAGCAGCCAAACCGGGACATCGAATGGCTACACCTTC
J: TRBJ2-5; size: many; V: TRBV7-9; D: .; CDR3: CASSAVEETQYF; DNA: TGTGCCAGCAGCGCCGTGGAAGAGACCCAGTACTTC
J: TRBJ1-1; size: many; V: TRBV7-9; D: .; CDR3: CASSSQPTGVGNTEAFF; DNA: TGTGCCAGCAGCTCACAACCGACAGGTGTGGGGAACACTGAAGCTTTCTTT
J: TRBJ1-1; size: many; V: TRBV6-2/TRBV6-3; D: .; CDR3: CASSYSLGNTEAFF; DNA: TGTGCCAGCAGTTACTCGCTGGGGAACACTGAAGCTTTCTTT
J: TRBJ2-4; size: many; V: TRBV3-1; D: .; CDR3: CASRQTEGDKNIQYF; DNA: TGTGCCAGCAGACAGACAGAGGGGGACAAAAACATTCAGTACTTC
J: TRBJ1-1; size: .; V: TRBV5-1; D: .; CDR3: CASSQSYSAEAFF; DNA: TGCGCCAGCAGCCAGAGTTACAGCGCTGAAGCTTTCTTT
J: TRBJ2-3; size: many; V: TRBV6-6; D: .; CDR3: CASSSGGDTQYF; DNA: TGTGCCAGCAGTTCAGGGGGGGATACGCAGTATTTT
J: TRBJ2-3; size: .; V: TRBV7-8; D: TRBD2; CDR3: CASRLAGGPDTQYF; DNA: TGTGCCAGCAGACTAGCGGGGGGGCCAGATACGCAGTATTTT
J: TRBJ1-2; size: few; V: TRBV6-5; D: .; CDR3: CASSYSPGRLDYGYTF; DNA: TGTGCCAGCAGTTACTCCCCGGGGAGGCTTGACTATGGCTACACCTTC
J: TRBJ1-2; size: many; V: TRBV25-1; D: .; CDR3: CASSEGSYGYTF; DNA: TGTGCCAGCAGTGAAGGATCCTATGGCTACACCTTC
J: TRBJ1-5; size: .; V: TRBV5-6; D: .; CDR3: CASASRGVQPQHF; DNA: TGTGCCAGTGCGTCGAGGGGGGTTCAGCCCCAGCATTTT
J: TRBJ1-1; size: many; V: TRBV27; D: .; CDR3: CASSLRQTNTEAFF; DNA: TGTGCCAGCAGTTTAAGACAGACTAACACTGAAGCTTTCTTT
J: TRBJ1-1; size: .; V: TRBV9; D: .; CDR3: CASSVAGVNTEAFF; DNA: TGTGCCAGCAGCGTAGCAGGGGTGAACACTGAAGCTTTCTTT
J: TRBJ1-2; size: many; V: TRBV12-3/TRBV12-4; D: .; CDR3: CASSTSGLSYGYTF; DNA: TGTGCCAGCAGTACCAGTGGCTTAAGCTATGGCTACACCTTC